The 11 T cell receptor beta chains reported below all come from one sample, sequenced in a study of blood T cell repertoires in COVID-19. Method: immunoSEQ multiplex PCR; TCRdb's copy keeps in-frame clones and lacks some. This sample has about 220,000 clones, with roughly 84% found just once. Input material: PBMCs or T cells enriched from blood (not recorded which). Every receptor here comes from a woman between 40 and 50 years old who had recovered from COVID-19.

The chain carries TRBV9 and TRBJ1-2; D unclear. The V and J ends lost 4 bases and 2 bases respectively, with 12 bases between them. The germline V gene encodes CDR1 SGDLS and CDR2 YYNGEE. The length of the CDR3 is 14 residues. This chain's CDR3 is CASSFRTGNYGYTF. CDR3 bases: TGTGCCAGCAGCTTTCGGACGGGGAACTATGGCTACACCTTC.

The CDR3 region has the DNA TGCGCCAGCAGGGCCTTCGGACTAGCGGTTTACAATGAGCAGTTCTTC. This translates into CASRAFGLAVYNEQFF. The chain combines TRBV4-1 with TRBJ2-1, with 10 positions matching TRBD2. The CDR3 is 16 residues long. Germline loops: CDR1 MGHRA, CDR2 YSYEKL. V lost 6 bases to trimming and J lost 4 bases; unmatched junction nucleotides: 9.

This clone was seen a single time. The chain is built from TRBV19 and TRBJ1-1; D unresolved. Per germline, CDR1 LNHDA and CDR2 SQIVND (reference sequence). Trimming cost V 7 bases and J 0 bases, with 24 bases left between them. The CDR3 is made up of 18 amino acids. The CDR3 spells CASNTVFDGSSLNTEAFF. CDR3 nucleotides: TGTGCCAGTAACACGGTTTTCGACGGGTCGTCTCTGAACACTGAAGCTTTCTTT.

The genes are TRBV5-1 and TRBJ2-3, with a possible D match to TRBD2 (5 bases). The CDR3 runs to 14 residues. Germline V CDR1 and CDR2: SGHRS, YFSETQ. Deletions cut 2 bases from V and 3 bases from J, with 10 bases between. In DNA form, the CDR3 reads TGCGCCAGCAGCTTAGAGGGCGGTACAGATACGCAGTATTTT. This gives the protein CASSLEGGTDTQYF. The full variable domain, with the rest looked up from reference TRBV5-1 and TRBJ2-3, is KAGVTQTPRYLIKTRGQQVTLSCSPISGHRSVSWYQQTPGQGLQFLFEYFSETQRNKGNFPGRFSGRQFSNSRSEMNVSTLELGDSALYLCASSLEGGTDTQYFGPGTRLTVL.

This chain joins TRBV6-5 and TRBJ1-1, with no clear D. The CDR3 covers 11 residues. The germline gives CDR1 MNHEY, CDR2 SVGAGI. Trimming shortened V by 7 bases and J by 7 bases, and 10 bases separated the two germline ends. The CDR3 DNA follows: TGTGCCAGCACCCGAGGCGTTGAAGCTTTCTTT. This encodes CASTRGVEAFF.

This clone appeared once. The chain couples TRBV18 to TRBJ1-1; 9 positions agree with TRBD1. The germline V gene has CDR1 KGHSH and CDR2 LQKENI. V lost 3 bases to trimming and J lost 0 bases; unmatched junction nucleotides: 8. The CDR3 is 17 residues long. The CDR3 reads CASSPIPGQGVNTEAFF. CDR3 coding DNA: TGTGCCAGCTCACCGATCCCGGGACAGGGTGTGAACACTGAAGCTTTCTTT.

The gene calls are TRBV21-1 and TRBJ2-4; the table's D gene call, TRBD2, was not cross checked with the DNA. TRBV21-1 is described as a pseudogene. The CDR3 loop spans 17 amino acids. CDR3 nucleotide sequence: TGTGCCAGCAGGGAGGGGAGCGGGCGGCTAGCCAAAAACATTCAGTACTTC. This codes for CASREGSGRLAKNIQYF.

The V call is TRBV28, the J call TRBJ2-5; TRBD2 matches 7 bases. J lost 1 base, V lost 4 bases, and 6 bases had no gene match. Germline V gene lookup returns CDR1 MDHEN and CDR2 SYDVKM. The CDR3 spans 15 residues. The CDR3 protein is CASSSQPSGQETQYF. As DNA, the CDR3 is TGTGCCAGCAGTTCCCAGCCTAGCGGCCAAGAGACCCAGTACTTC.

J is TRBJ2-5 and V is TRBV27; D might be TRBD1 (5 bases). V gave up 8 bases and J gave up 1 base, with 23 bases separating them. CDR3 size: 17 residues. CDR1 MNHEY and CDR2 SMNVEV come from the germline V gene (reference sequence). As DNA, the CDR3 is TGTGCCAGCGCGTCTCCCAGGTGGGGCACCCGCCAAGAGACCCAGTACTTC. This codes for CASASPRWGTRQETQYF.

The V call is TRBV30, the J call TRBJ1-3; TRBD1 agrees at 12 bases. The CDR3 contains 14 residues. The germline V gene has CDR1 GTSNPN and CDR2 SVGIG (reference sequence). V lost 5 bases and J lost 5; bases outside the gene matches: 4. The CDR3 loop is CAWGTGGERNTIYF. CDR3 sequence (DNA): TGTGCCTGGGGGACAGGGGGCGAGCGAAACACCATATATTTT.

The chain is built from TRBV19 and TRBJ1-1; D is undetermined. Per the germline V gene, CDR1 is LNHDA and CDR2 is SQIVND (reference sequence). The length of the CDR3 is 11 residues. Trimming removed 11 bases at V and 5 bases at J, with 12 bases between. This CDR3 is CASILRTEAFF. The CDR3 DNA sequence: TGTGCCTCCATTTTGAGGACTGAAGCTTTCTTT.